This TCR beta chain was observed in a study of blood T cell repertoires in COVID-19 (dated by TCRdb to 2020 to 2021). About the full investigation: Samples from collaborators originated in the United States, Italy and Spain and spanned both the acute and convalescent phases of COVID-19. The prospective study material was composed of cDNA or gDNA derived from T cells, B-cell-depleted T cells, or PBMCs. Deeply sampled blood TCRbeta repertoires from subjects exposed to, actively infected with, or recovered from COVID-19 were included in the dataset. The repertoires were released in a freely available public database meant as a resource for research on the immune response to SARS-CoV-2. Samples came from the ongoing ImmuneRACE study (first 160 participants) plus 1,254 subjects from 6 global collaborators. A de-identified subject ID, COVID-19 status, age in years and sex were almost always included in the sample metadata. Where available, HLA class I and class II types were obtained from metadata supplied by the sample provider rather than from assay-based typing. The paper as a whole reports these results and caveats: Clinical and demographic metadata were provided uncurated, with the amount varying by source and participant.

As encoded in the germline V gene (reference sequence), CDR1 is LGHDT while CDR2 is YNNKEL. The CDR3 measures 14 amino acids from cysteine to phenylalanine. The kept DNA is CDR3 alone, 42 bases in frame from the first base. Cut back by 2 bases and 8 bases, the V and J ends lie 15 bases apart. This clone was seen once. What this receptor recognizes is not known. No base-level quality is on record; no much larger clone is a single base apart. TCRbeta CDR3 regions were amplified from genomic DNA by means of the immunoSEQ Assay, a bias-controlled multiplex PCR. Per the source publication's procedure: The number of nucleated cells in each sample was estimated by amplification of reference gene primers within the assay. To quantify the absolute abundance of each unique TCRbeta CDR3 rearrangement, sequence reads were collapsed and filtered. Productive Simpson clonality was computed per sample as the square root of Simpson's diversity index over productive rearrangements. The table comes from immuneACCESS by way of TCRdb, which keeps in-frame sequences with V and J called. Part of the clones is missing from these tables; in studies checked, under half for an unresolved V gene and the rest for unknown reasons. That table gives V, J and clone size, and the DNA gave D and trimming. The sample profile shows around 170,000 clones; roughly 87% of them were found once. The ten largest clones represent about 5.7% of the sample.

Whole blood was collected in K2EDTA tubes by collaborating institutions according to the institutions' own protocols. Collaborator samples were shipped for TCRbeta analysis as frozen whole blood, isolated PBMCs, or DNA extracted from either sample type. The rearranged chain carries TRBV3-1 (or the pseudogene TRBV3-2) and TRBJ1-2; possibly the D gene is TRBD1, per 6 matching bases. This TCR was recovered from a middle-aged woman with acute or convalescent COVID-19. The sequenced material came from peripheral blood. The CDR3 is CASSQTLQGIGYTF. The nucleotides are TGTGCCAGCAGCCAAACCTTACAGGGTATAGGCTACACCTTC.